This T cell receptor (beta chain) comes out of a study of breast tumors, draining lymph nodes, adjacent tissues. Study results and limitations: Tumor and nontumor repertoires were significantly more similar in luminal-like than in basal-like breast cancer.

This clonotype was counted a few times. Its antigen is unidentified. Breast cancer patients provided tissue from their axillary draining lymph nodes. Looked up from germline, CDR1 is MNHNY and CDR2 is SVGAGI (reference sequence). CDR3 length: 15 amino acids. V lost 2 bases and J lost 1, with 11 bases in between. TCRdb re-called the multiplex PCR reads with MiXCR, one entry per CDR3 protein. The repertoire includes about 140,000 distinct CDR3 sequences, 32% of them detected once, and 2% to 2.5% sits in the top ten. The TCR originated in a female donor with breast cancer. Some clones in this sample may be carry-over from other donors' samples. The sample consisted of axillary lymph node tissue. This rearrangement joins TRBV6-6 to TRBJ1-1; D uncertain. The CDR3 bases are TGTGCCAGCAGTTACGGGTTCAACGCGAACACTGAAGCTTTCTTT. It is translated as CASSYGFNANTEAFF.